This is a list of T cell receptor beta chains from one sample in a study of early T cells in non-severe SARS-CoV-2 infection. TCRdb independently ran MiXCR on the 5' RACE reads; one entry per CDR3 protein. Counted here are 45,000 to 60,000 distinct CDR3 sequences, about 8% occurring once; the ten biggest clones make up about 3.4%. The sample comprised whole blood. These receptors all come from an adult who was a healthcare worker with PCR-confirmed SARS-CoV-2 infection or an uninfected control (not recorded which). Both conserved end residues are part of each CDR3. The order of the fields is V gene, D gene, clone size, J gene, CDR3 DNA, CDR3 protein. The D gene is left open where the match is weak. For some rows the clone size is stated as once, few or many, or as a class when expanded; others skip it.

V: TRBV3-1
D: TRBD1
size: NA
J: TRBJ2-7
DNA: TGTGCCAGCAGCCAAGGGACTCCGGGACAGGGGGGCCACGAGCAGTACTTC
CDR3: CASSQGTPGQGGHEQYF

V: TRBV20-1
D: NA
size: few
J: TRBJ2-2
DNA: TGCAGTGCCGCGGGGCCTGGGACTCACACCGGGGAGCTGTTTTTT
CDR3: CSAAGPGTHTGELFF

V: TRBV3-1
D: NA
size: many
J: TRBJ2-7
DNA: TGTGCCAGCAGCCCGGGATTCTCATCCTACGAGCAGTACTTC
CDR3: CASSPGFSSYEQYF

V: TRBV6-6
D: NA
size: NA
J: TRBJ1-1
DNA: TGTGCCAGCACCGTCGACAGGAACAGAGTAGAAGCTTTCTTT
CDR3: CASTVDRNRVEAFF

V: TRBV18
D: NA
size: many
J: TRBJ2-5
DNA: TGTGCCAGCTCACCACCGGGACTGTCTTTAGAGACCCAGTACTTC
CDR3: CASSPPGLSLETQYF

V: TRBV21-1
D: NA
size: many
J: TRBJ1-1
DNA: TGTGCCAGCAGTGGGACAGAGTATGGGACTGAAGCTTTCTTT
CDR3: CASSGTEYGTEAFF

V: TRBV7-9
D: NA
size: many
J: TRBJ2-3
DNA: TGTGCCAGCAGCGGTCGGGGATCCGGGCCTGATACGCAGTATTTT
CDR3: CASSGRGSGPDTQYF

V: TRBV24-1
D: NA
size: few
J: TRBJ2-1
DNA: TGTGCCACCAGTGGACTGAGCAATGAGCAGTTCTTC
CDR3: CATSGLSNEQFF

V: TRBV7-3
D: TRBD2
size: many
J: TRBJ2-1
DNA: TGTGCCAGCAGCATCGGGACTAGCGGGAGGAGGGGACAGAATGAGCAGTTCTTC
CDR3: CASSIGTSGRRGQNEQFF

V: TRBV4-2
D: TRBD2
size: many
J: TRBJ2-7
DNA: TGTGCCAGCAGCCACGGGACTAGCGAGAGCGAGCAGTACTTC
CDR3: CASSHGTSESEQYF

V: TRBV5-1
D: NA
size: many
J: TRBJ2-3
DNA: TGCGCCAGCAGCTTCTCCAGCGCCGGCGATACGCAGTATTTT
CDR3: CASSFSSAGDTQYF

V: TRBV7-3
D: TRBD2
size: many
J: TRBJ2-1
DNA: TGTGCCAGCAGCAGGACTAGCACAAACAATGAGCAGTTCTTC
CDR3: CASSRTSTNNEQFF

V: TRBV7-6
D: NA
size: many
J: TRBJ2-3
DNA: TGTGCCAGCAGCTTAGAGGGTGGGAGCACAGATACGCAGTATTTT
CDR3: CASSLEGGSTDTQYF

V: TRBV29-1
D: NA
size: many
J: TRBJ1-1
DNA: TGCAGCGTTGGGGGAAGCAGGGGGAACACTGAAGCTTTCTTT
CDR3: CSVGGSRGNTEAFF

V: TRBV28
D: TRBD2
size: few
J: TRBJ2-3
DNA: TGTGCCAGCAGGTCAGGGGAATTAGCGGGAGGGAGCACAGATACGCAGTATTTT
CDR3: CASRSGELAGGSTDTQYF

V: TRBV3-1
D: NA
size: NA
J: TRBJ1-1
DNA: TGTGCCAGCAGCCAGGGGGAGACGGTTTTT
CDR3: CASSQGETVF

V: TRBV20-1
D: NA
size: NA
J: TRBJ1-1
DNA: TGCAGTGCTAGACAGGCTGCCATGAACACTGAAGCTTTCTTT
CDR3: CSARQAAMNTEAFF

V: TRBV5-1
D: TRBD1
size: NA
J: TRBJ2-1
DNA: TGCGCCAGCAGCGGGGACACGGGACAGGTTTTTGCTGATGAGCAGTTCTTC
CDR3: CASSGDTGQVFADEQFF

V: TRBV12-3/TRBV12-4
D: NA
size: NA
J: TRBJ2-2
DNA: TGTGCCAGCACCCCCAGGGGGGTCGTGAACACCGGGGAGCTGTTTTTT
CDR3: CASTPRGVVNTGELFF

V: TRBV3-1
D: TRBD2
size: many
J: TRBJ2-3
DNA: TGTGCCAGCAGCCAAGAGTCCCTAGCGGGAGAAGGGGCAGATACGCAGTATTTT
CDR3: CASSQESLAGEGADTQYF

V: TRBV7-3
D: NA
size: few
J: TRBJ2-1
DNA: TGTGCCAGCAGTAGGGCGCCACTAGGGGAGCAGTTCTTC
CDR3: CASSRAPLGEQFF

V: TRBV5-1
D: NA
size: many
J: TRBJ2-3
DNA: TGCGCCAGCAGCCCAAGCGGGCCCAGCACAGATACGCAGTATTTT
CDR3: CASSPSGPSTDTQYF

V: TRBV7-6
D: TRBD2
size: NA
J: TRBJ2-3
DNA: TGTGCCAGCAGCTTATGGGCGGGAGGCACCACAGATACGCAGTATTTT
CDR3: CASSLWAGGTTDTQYF

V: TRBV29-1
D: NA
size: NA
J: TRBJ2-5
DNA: TGCAGCGTTGAAGATACTGGGGAGACCCAGTACTTC
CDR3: CSVEDTGETQYF

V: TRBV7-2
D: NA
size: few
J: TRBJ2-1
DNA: TGTGCCAGCAGCTCGCGGACCGTCGCCTACAATGAGCAGTTCTTC
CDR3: CASSSRTVAYNEQFF

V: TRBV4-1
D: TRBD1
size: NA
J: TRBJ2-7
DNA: TGCGCCAGCAGCCAAGAGACAGGGTTAGCCCACGAGCAGTACTTC
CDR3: CASSQETGLAHEQYF

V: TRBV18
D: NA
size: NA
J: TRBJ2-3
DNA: TGTGTCAGCTCACCGGCAGATACGCAGTATTTT
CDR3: CVSSPADTQYF

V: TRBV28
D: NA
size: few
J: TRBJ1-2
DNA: TGTGCCAGCAGTTTCCGAGGACCCTATGGCTACACCTTC
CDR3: CASSFRGPYGYTF

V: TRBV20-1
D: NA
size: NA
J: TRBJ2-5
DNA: TGCAGTGCTCCGAGGGGAGAGACCCAGTACTTC
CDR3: CSAPRGETQYF

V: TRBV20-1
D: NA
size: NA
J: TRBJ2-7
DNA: TGCAGTGCTAGTTCCGGGAGTAAATACGAGCAGTACTTC
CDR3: CSASSGSKYEQYF

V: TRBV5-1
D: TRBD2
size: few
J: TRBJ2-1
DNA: TGCGCCAGCAGCCTAGCTAGCGGAGGCTCCTACAATGAGCAGTTCTTC
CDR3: CASSLASGGSYNEQFF

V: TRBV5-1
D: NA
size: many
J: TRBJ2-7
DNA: TGCGCCAGCAGCTCCGGGGCAGCGCACTACGAGCAGTACTTC
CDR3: CASSSGAAHYEQYF

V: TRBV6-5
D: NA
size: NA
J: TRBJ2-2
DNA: TGTGCCAGCAGTTCGACAGGTTCAGGCGGGGAGCTGTTTTTT
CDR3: CASSSTGSGGELFF

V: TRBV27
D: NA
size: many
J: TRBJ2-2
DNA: TGTGCCAGCAGTTTAGGGAAGGACGCGAACACCGGGGAGCTGTTTTTT
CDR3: CASSLGKDANTGELFF

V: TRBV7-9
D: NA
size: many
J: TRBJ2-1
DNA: TGTGCCAGCAGCTTAGCGGGAGTCCGGGACAATGAGCAGTTCTTC
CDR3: CASSLAGVRDNEQFF

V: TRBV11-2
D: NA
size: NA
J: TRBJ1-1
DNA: TGTGCCAGCAGCTTAGAAGGATGGACCGTGACAAACACTGAAGCTTTCTTT
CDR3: CASSLEGWTVTNTEAFF

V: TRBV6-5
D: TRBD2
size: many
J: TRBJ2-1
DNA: TGTGCCAGCAAAGGGGAAGGGCTAGCGGGAGGGGTCTCCTACAATGAGCAGTTCTTC
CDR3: CASKGEGLAGGVSYNEQFF

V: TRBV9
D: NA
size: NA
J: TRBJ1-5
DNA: TGTGCCAGCAGTGGACATCTCAATCAGCCCCAGCATTTT
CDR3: CASSGHLNQPQHF

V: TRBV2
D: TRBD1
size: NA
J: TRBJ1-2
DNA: TGTGCCAGCAGTGAACTTACGAGGGGGCTAGGCTACACCTTC
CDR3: CASSELTRGLGYTF

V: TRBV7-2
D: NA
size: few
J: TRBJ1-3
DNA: TGTGCCAGCAGCTTACAGGGGTCCGCCCGTGGAAACACCATATATTTT
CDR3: CASSLQGSARGNTIYF